This is a list of T cell receptor beta chains from one sample in a study of blood T cell repertoires in COVID-19. Generated by immunoSEQ multiplex PCR, the TCRdb table keeps only in-frame clones and is missing some. Among 270,000 or so clones, about nine tenths were seen once, and the ten largest hold 0.94%. The sequencing input was peripheral blood. The receptors shown here come from a woman between 40 and 55 years old who had recovered from COVID-19. Both conserved end residues are part of each CDR3. A D gene is named only where the DNA matches it firmly. Not every row has a clone size; where given, it reads once, few, many or a size class.

V gene	clone size	J gene	D gene	CDR3 protein	CDR3 DNA
TRBV11-3	once	TRBJ2-1	.	CASSLDRRGSHEQFF	TGTGCCAGCAGCTTAGATCGGAGGGGAAGCCATGAGCAGTTCTTC
TRBV6-6	.	TRBJ2-1	.	CASSYSLGASEQFF	TGTGCCAGCAGTTACTCGTTGGGGGCGAGTGAGCAGTTCTTC
TRBV2	few	TRBJ1-4	TRBD1	CASSEGTGTFEKLFF	TGTGCCAGCAGTGAAGGGACAGGGACTTTCGAAAAACTGTTTTTT
TRBV18	.	TRBJ1-1	TRBD1	CASSPYRDRGRGGENTEAFF	TGTGCCAGCTCACCATACCGGGACAGGGGGCGAGGTGGGGAGAACACTGAAGCTTTCTTT
TRBV24-1	.	TRBJ1-1	.	CATSDSWGEAFF	TGTGCCACCAGTGATTCCTGGGGAGAGGCTTTCTTT
TRBV5-1	.	TRBJ2-1	.	CASSLGAGSYNEQFF	TGCGCCAGCAGCTTGGGGGCGGGATCCTACAATGAGCAGTTCTTC
TRBV24-1	.	TRBJ2-4	.	CATSDPSQAVNIQYF	TGTGCCACCAGTGATCCCTCCCAGGCCGTAAACATTCAGTACTTC
TRBV5-1	.	TRBJ2-4	.	CASSRRQDKNIQYF	TGCGCCAGCAGCCGTCGACAGGACAAGAACATTCAGTACTTC
TRBV12-3/TRBV12-4	once	TRBJ2-5	.	CASRAGVGETQYF	TGTGCCAGCAGGGCAGGGGTTGGGGAGACCCAGTACTTC
TRBV9	.	TRBJ2-3	TRBD2	CASSAYLAGPDTQYF	TGTGCCAGCAGCGCATACCTAGCGGGACCCGATACGCAGTATTTT
TRBV18	.	TRBJ1-3	.	CASSPRDFRGNTIYF	TGTGCCAGCTCACCCCGGGACTTCAGGGGAAACACCATATATTTT
TRBV10-1	.	TRBJ2-3	TRBD2	CASSELASGSGTDTQYF	TGCGCCAGCAGTGAGTTGGCTAGCGGGAGTGGAACAGATACGCAGTATTTT
TRBV12-3/TRBV12-4	.	TRBJ2-3	TRBD1	CASSLWGQDTQYF	TGTGCCAGCAGTTTGTGGGGACAGGATACGCAGTATTTT
TRBV25-1	.	TRBJ1-4	.	CASSERGSNEKLFF	TGTGCCAGCAGTGAAAGGGGCTCTAATGAAAAACTGTTTTTT
TRBV10-1	.	TRBJ2-5	.	CASSEQPQETQYF	TGCGCCAGCAGTGAACAGCCCCAAGAGACCCAGTACTTC
TRBV7-6	.	TRBJ1-1	.	CASSLDSGPNTEAFF	TGTGCCAGCAGCTTAGACAGCGGACCGAACACTGAAGCTTTCTTT
TRBV14	.	TRBJ1-2	.	CASSQDPWANNYGYTF	TGTGCCAGCAGCCAAGATCCCTGGGCTAATAACTATGGCTACACCTTC
TRBV27	.	TRBJ2-3	.	CASTFRTASTDTQYF	TGTGCCAGCACTTTCAGGACAGCTAGCACAGATACGCAGTATTTT
TRBV7-3	.	TRBJ2-1	TRBD2	CASGTTNNEQFF	TGTGCCAGCGGGACTACGAACAATGAGCAGTTCTTC
TRBV5-1	.	TRBJ2-7	.	CASSLGGDGSSYEQYF	TGCGCCAGCAGCTTGGGTGGAGACGGAAGCTCCTACGAGCAGTACTTC
TRBV6-5	once	TRBJ1-2	.	CASSKGDPGRGYTF	TGTGCCAGCAGTAAGGGGGACCCCGGTCGGGGCTACACCTTC
TRBV5-1	.	TRBJ2-1	.	CASSQSYNEQFF	TGCGCCAGCAGTCAATCATACAATGAGCAGTTCTTC
TRBV11-2	.	TRBJ2-5	TRBD2	CASSLSRGRGETQYF	TGTGCCAGCAGCTTAAGCCGCGGGAGGGGAGAGACCCAGTACTTC
TRBV10-3	.	TRBJ2-7	TRBD1	CAISPTGGAENEQYF	TGTGCCATCAGCCCTACAGGGGGCGCTGAGAACGAGCAGTACTTC
TRBV2	.	TRBJ2-7	TRBD1	CASSDRGQGYEQYF	TGTGCCAGCAGTGATCGTGGACAGGGGTACGAGCAGTACTTC
TRBV24-1	once	TRBJ2-3	TRBD2	CATKGTSGYTDTQYF	TGTGCCACCAAGGGGACTAGCGGCTACACAGATACGCAGTATTTT
TRBV27	.	TRBJ2-1	TRBD2	CASSLGLAGVAEQFF	TGTGCCAGCAGTTTAGGGCTAGCGGGAGTAGCTGAGCAGTTCTTC